Following are 16 T cell receptor beta chains from one sample sequenced in a study of T-cell memory formation after mild COVID-19. TCRdb passed the 5' RACE reads through MiXCR, listing each CDR3 protein once. The sample lists roughly 150,000 distinct CDR3 sequences; roughly 13% were seen once. The sample was PBMCs or a T cell subset sorted from them (not recorded which). These receptors came from an adult woman who had mild COVID-19 (a few samples of this study predate the infection). Cell type and time point are not known.

This chain links TRBV6-6 with TRBJ2-1, with D perhaps TRBD1 or TRBD2 (5 bases each). This CDR3 comprises 16 residues. Germline V lookup: CDR1 MNHNY, CDR2 SVGAGI (reference sequence). Trimming left V 2 bases short and J 9 bases short, with 20 bases between. CDR3 protein: CASSYALEGEWSEQFF. The CDR3 region has the DNA TGTGCCAGCAGTTACGCCTTGGAAGGGGAGTGGAGTGAGCAGTTCTTC.

Only a few counts were recorded for this clonotype. The chain uses TRBV20-1 and TRBJ2-7; D is ambiguous. This CDR3 comprises 15 residues. Germline V gene lookup returns CDR1 DFQATT and CDR2 SNEGSKA (reference sequence). The ends were cut back, 0 bases at V and 1 base at J, with 13 bases in the middle. The CDR3 is CSARDPRHRSYEQYF. CDR3 in DNA: TGCAGTGCTAGAGATCCCCGTCACAGATCCTACGAGCAGTACTTC.

This clonotype was picked up a small number of times. This chain joins TRBV29-1 and TRBJ2-7, with 10 positions matching TRBD1. The V gene end was trimmed by 6 bases and the J gene end by 1 base; junction bases not matched to a gene: 6. The CDR3 is 14 amino acids. Germline V gives CDR1 SQVTM, CDR2 ANQGSEA. CDR3 sequence (DNA): TGCAGCGTGGAGGGACAGGGGTTTTCCTACGAGCAGTACTTC. It yields the protein CSVEGQGFSYEQYF.

As concerns this clonotype: One end of the junction is discordant with germline, which a read error may explain. The J gene is TRBJ1-5, the V gene TRBV7-7; 7 nucleotides match TRBD1. Germline V gene lookup returns CDR1 SSHAT and CDR2 FNYEAQ (reference sequence). The CDR3 spans 18 residues. CDR3 bases: TGTGCTAGCAGCTTAGTTAAGGCGACAGGGATGAACGGTCAGCCCCAGCATTTT. It encodes CASSLVKATGMNGQPQHF. The whole variable domain, remainder taken from reference TRBV7-7 and TRBJ1-5, is GAGVSQSPRYKVTKRGQDVTLRCDPISSHATLYWYQQALGQGPEFLTYFNYEAQPDKSGLPSDRFSAERPEGSISTLTIQRTEQRDSAMYRCASSLVKATGMNGQPQHFGDGTRLSIL.

This clonotype occurred a few times. The chain employs TRBV24-1 and TRBJ2-2; D is perhaps TRBD1 or TRBD2 (5 bases each). This CDR3 comprises 12 residues. Per germline, CDR1 KGHDR and CDR2 SFDVKD. The germline V and J ends were trimmed by 4 bases and 9 bases, with 8 bases remaining between them. Written as DNA, the CDR3 is TGTGCCACCAGTGAACGGGGCAGGGAGCTGTTTTTT. The encoded protein is CATSERGRELFF.

This clonotype was seen a few times. The chain combines TRBV6-4 with TRBJ2-2, with D maybe TRBD1 (5 bases). Trimming cost V 5 bases and J 1 base, with 5 bases left between them. The CDR3 covers 13 residues. Looked up from germline, CDR1 is MRHNA and CDR2 is SNTAGT. The CDR3 bases are TGTGCCAGCAGTACAGGGAACACCGGGGAGCTGTTTTTT. This encodes CASSTGNTGELFF.

This clonotype was detected only a few times. The genes are TRBV6-5 and TRBJ2-3; 8 nucleotides line up with TRBD2. The CDR3 consists of 15 residues. V lost 6 bases to trimming and J lost 3 bases; unmatched junction nucleotides: 8. Germline CDR1 reads MNHEY; CDR2 reads SVGAGI. This chain's CDR3 is CASRTGLAGTDTQYF. The CDR3 DNA sequence: TGTGCCAGCAGGACTGGACTAGCTGGAACAGATACGCAGTATTTT.

This chain connects TRBV24-1 to TRBJ1-2, with 10 nucleotides matching TRBD1. Germline CDR1 and CDR2: KGHDR and SFDVKD. This CDR3 contains 11 residues. Trimming cost V 10 bases and J 7 bases; bases outside gene matches: 2. The CDR3 loop reads CATGDRGGYTF. Written as DNA, the CDR3 is TGTGCCACGGGGGACAGGGGTGGCTACACCTTC.

V and J are TRBV28 and TRBJ2-6; a possible D gene is TRBD1 (5 bases). CDR3 length: 17 amino acids. From germline, CDR1 is MDHEN and CDR2 SYDVKM. Trimming left V 5 bases short and J 1 base short, with 15 bases between. This chain's CDR3 is CASSLAGSYSGANVLTF. The CDR3 nucleotides are TGTGCCAGCAGTCTCGCAGGGTCCTATTCTGGGGCCAACGTCCTGACTTTC.

The table lists this clonotype with a few counts. The V gene is TRBV5-1, the J gene TRBJ2-7, with D perhaps being TRBD1 or TRBD2 (6 bases each). Germline V CDR1 and CDR2: SGHRS, YFSETQ. The CDR3 is 15 amino acids. Trimming shortened V by 2 bases and J by 5 bases, and 17 bases separated the two germline ends. The CDR3 coding sequence is TGCGCCAGCAGCTTAACAAGGGGGGTCTTACACGAGCAGTACTTC. The encoded protein is CASSLTRGVLHEQYF.

This clonotype was seen at least ten times. The chain employs TRBV7-2 and TRBJ2-7; D gene unclear. The ends were cut back, 5 bases at V and 1 base at J, with 12 bases in the middle. Germline CDR1 and CDR2: SGHTA and FQGNSA. The CDR3 is 14 amino acids. The CDR3 sequence is CASSAETASYEQYF. In DNA form, the CDR3 reads TGTGCCAGCAGCGCGGAGACGGCTTCCTACGAGCAGTACTTC.

This clonotype was seen a few times. The chain uses TRBV30 and TRBJ2-3; TRBD2 matches 7 bases. The junction had 6 bases not matched to a gene; V was cut back by 4 bases and J by 2 bases. The length of the CDR3 is 14 residues. Per germline, CDR1 GTSNPN and CDR2 SVGIG (reference sequence). CDR3 sequence: CAWNWGGNTDTQYF. The CDR3, as DNA: TGTGCCTGGAATTGGGGGGGTAACACAGATACGCAGTATTTT. The full variable domain, with the rest looked up from reference TRBV30 and TRBJ2-3, is SQTIHQWPATLVQPVGSPLSLECTVEGTSNPNLYWYRQAAGRGLQLLFYSVGIGQISSEVPQNLSASRPQDRQFILSSKKLLLSDSGFYLCAWNWGGNTDTQYFGPGTRLTVL.

The CDR3 here is CASSVGTVGDSNYGYTF. In DNA, the CDR3 is TGTGCCAGCAGCGTAGGGACAGTTGGTGACTCTAACTATGGCTACACCTTC. V usage is TRBV9 and J usage is TRBJ1-2; tentative D call: TRBD1 (6 bases). V lost 0 bases and J 0 bases, leaving 15 bases between the germline ends. The CDR3 has 17 amino acids. In germline, CDR1 is SGDLS, CDR2 YYNGEE.

This clonotype came up a few times. V is TRBV27 and J is TRBJ2-5; no firm D call. The CDR3 extends over 12 amino acids. The V end lost 6 bases, the J end lost 4 bases, and 9 bases lay between the germline ends. Germline assignment: CDR1 MNHEY and CDR2 SMNVEV (reference sequence). This CDR3 is CASRNPGETQYF. The CDR3 bases are TGTGCCAGCAGAAACCCGGGAGAGACCCAGTACTTC.

V gene TRBV5-6 combines with J gene TRBJ1-5; no clear D. V lost 4 bases and J lost 5, with 10 bases in between. Germline values: CDR1 SGHDT, CDR2 YYEEEE. The CDR3 sequence is 13 residues long. This CDR3 is CASSDGLYQPQHF. The CDR3 nucleotides read TGTGCCAGCAGCGATGGGCTCTATCAGCCCCAGCATTTT.

This clonotype was detected many times. V gene TRBV12-5 combines with J gene TRBJ2-1; D is perhaps TRBD2 (6 bases). The CDR3 length is 16 residues. Germline V gene lookup returns CDR1 LGHNT and CDR2 FRNRAP. The ends were cut back, 0 bases at V and 0 bases at J, with 9 bases in the middle. CDR3 sequence: CASGLVGGGSYNEQFF. The CDR3 DNA is TGTGCTAGTGGTTTGGTGGGGGGAGGCTCCTACAATGAGCAGTTCTTC. The whole variable domain, filled in from reference TRBV12-5 and TRBJ2-1, reads DARVTQTPRHKVTEMGQEVTMRCQPILGHNTVFWYRQTMMQGLELLAYFRNRAPLDDSGMPKDRFSAEMPDATLATLKIQPSEPRDSAVYFCASGLVGGGSYNEQFFGPGTRLTVL.